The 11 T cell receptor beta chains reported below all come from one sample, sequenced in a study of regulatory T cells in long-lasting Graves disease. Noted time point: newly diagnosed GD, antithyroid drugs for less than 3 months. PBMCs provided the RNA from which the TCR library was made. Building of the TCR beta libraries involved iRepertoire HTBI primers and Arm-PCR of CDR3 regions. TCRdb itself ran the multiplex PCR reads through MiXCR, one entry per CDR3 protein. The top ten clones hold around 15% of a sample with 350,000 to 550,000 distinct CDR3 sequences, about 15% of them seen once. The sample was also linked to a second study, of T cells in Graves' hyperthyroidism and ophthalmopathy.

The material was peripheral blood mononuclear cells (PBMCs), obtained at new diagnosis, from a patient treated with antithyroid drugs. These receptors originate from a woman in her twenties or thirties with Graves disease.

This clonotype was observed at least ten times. CDR3 in amino acids: CASNPTVDSYEQYF. CDR3 nucleotide sequence: TGTGCCAGCAATCCGACAGTGGACTCCTACGAGCAGTACTTC. V usage is TRBV6-1 and J usage is TRBJ2-7, with D maybe TRBD1 (5 bases). The CDR3 sequence is 14 residues long. The V and J ends lost 7 bases and 0 bases respectively, with 13 bases between them. Germline V gene sequence: CDR1 MNHNS, CDR2 SASEGT.

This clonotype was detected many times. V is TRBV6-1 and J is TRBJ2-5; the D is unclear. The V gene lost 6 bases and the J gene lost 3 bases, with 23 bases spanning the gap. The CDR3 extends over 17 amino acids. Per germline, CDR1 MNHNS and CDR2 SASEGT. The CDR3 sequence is CASSFVLGTDQEETQYF. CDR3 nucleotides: TGTGCCAGCAGCTTTGTCCTCGGAACAGACCAAGAAGAGACCCAGTACTTC.

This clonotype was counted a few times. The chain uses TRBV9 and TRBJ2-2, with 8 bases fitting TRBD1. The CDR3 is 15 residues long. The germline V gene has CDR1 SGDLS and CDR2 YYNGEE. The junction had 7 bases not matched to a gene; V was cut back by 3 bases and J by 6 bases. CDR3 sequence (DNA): TGTGCCAGCAGCGCCTCGGGACAGGTCCCCGGGGAGCTGTTTTTT. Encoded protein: CASSASGQVPGELFF.

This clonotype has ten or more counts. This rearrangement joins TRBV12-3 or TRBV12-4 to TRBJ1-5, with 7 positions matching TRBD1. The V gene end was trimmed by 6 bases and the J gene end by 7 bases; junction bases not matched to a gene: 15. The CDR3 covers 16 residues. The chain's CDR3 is CASSPEWGRQGQPQHF. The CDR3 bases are TGTGCCAGCAGCCCCGAATGGGGGAGACAGGGCCAGCCCCAGCATTTT.

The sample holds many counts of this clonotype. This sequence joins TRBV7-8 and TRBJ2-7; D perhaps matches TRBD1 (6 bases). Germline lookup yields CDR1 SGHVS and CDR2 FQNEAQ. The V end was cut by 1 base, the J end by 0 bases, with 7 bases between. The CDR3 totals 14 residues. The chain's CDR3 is CASSLGTASYEQYF. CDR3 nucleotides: TGTGCCAGCAGCTTAGGGACAGCCTCCTACGAGCAGTACTTC.

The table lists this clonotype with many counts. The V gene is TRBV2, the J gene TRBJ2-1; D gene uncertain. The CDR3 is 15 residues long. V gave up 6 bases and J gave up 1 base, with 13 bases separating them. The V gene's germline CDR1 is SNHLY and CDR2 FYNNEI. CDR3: CASSAPAQSYNEQFF. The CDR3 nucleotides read TGTGCCAGCAGCGCCCCCGCGCAGTCCTACAATGAGCAGTTCTTC.

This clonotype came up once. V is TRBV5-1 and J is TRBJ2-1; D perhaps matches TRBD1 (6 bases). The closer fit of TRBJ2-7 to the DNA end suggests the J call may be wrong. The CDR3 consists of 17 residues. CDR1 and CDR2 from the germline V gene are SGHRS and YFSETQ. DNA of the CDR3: TGCGCCAGCAGCCCCAGGAGGCTTGCGGGCCAGGGGAATGAGCAGTACTTC. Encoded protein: CASSPRRLAGQGNEQYF.

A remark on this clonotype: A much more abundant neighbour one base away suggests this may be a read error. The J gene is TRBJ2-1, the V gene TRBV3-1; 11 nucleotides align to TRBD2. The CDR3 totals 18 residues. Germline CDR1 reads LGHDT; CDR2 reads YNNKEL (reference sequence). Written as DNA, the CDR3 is TGTGCCGGCAGCCTTAATAAACTAGCGGGAGTTTCAAACAATGAGCAGTTCTTC. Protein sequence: CAGSLNKLAGVSNNEQFF.

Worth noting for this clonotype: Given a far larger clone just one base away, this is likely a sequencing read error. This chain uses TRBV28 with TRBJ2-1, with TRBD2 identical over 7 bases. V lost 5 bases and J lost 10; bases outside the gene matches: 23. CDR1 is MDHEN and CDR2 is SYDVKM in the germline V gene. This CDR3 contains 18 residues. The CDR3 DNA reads TGTGCCAGCAGTCCGCGAAACCCTTCGCGCGGGAGCTCCTACGAGCAGTTCTTC. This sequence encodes CASSPRNPSRGSSYEQFF.

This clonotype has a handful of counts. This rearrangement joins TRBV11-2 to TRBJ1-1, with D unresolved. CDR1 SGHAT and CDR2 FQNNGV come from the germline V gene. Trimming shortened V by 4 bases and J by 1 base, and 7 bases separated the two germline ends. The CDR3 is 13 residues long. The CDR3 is CASSSFSNTEAFF. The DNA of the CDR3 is TGTGCCAGCAGCTCGTTTTCGAACACTGAAGCTTTCTTT.

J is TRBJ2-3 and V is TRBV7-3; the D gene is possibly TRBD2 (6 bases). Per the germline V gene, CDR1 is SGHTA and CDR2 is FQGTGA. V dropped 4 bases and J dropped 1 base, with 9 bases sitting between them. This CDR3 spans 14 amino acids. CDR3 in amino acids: CASSSQRGTDTQYF. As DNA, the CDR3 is TGTGCCAGCAGCTCCCAGCGGGGCACAGATACGCAGTATTTT.